These T cell receptor beta chains were read from a single sample in a study of blood T cells in healthy people across ages. TCRdb independently ran MiXCR on the 5' RACE reads; one entry per CDR3 protein. The sample yields roughly 1,700,000 distinct CDR3 sequences, 28% seen once. Sequenced sample: blood. These receptors were collected from a woman under 40 in good health. Each CDR3 is given with its conserved first and last residue. Clone size is given for some rows only: seen once, a few or many times, or a class if the clone is expanded.

>many|TRBJ2-4|TRBV20-1
CSAEPGSKNIQYF
>.|TRBJ2-1|TRBV25-1
CASSWAVSSYNEQFF
>.|TRBJ1-2|TRBV6-1
CASVWDRGSPNYGYTF
>few|TRBJ2-1|TRBV7-3
CASSDRVTFNEQFF
>once|TRBJ2-7|TRBV9
CASSNTGDSLPPCEQYF
>many|TRBJ2-7|TRBV20-1
CSAQTTGYSYEQYF
>many|TRBJ2-1|TRBV29-1
CSVVRAGGFSYNEQFF
>.|TRBJ1-6|TRBV2
CASTGGILIHPLHF
>few|TRBJ2-1|TRBV6-1
CASQTSSSYNEQFF
>.|.|TRBV2
CASTHTQQAYEQYF
>.|TRBJ1-5|TRBV28
CASSLYPTGDSNQPQHF
>.|TRBJ1-1|TRBV29-1
CSVFGTGNTEAFF
>.|TRBJ1-2|TRBV20-1
CSARDVGTSYGYTF
>.|TRBJ1-2|TRBV11-1
CASNSTLDYGYTF
>few|TRBJ1-3|TRBV7-8
CASSFYRDNTIYF
>.|TRBJ1-2|TRBV3-1
CASSQNRVEGYTF